One sample yielded the 30 T cell receptor beta chains listed below, sequenced in a study of metastatic and nonmetastatic thyroid tumors. TCRdb reprocessed the PCR reads via MiXCR. The sample comprises approximately 35,000 clones, 11% of which are singletons, and approximately 15% rests with the top ten. All patients reached thyroid surgery having received no treatment beforehand. Material: blood. The receptors stem from a female donor with papillary thyroid cancer or a benign thyroid nodule (not recorded which). Some clones in this sample may be carry-over from other donors' samples.

For this clone: The junction departs from the called germline gene at one end, perhaps through a read error. V is TRBV11-2 and J is TRBJ2-7; no reliable D call. CDR1 and CDR2 (germline): SGHAT, FQNNGV. CDR3 length: 14 residues. The CDR3 reads CAISLDLRPGEQYF. CDR3 sequence (DNA): TGTGCCATCAGCTTAGACCTCCGTCCGGGCGAGCAGTACTTC.

This clone has a count of ten or more. This rearrangement joins TRBV2 to TRBJ2-6, with TRBD1 identical over 7 bases. This CDR3 contains 15 residues. CDR1 is SNHLY and CDR2 is FYNNEI in the germline V gene. V shed 7 bases, J shed 4 bases, and the junction held 7 bases outside the gene matches. DNA of the CDR3: TGTGCCAGCACCGACAGGGTCCCCGGGGCCAACGTCCTGACTTTC. It encodes CASTDRVPGANVLTF.

This clone was seen repeatedly, ten times or more. This rearrangement joins TRBV19 to TRBJ1-1; 8 positions agree with TRBD1. Germline lookup yields CDR1 LNHDA and CDR2 SQIVND (reference sequence). V lost 4 bases and J lost 4; bases outside the gene matches: 2. The CDR3 is made up of 13 amino acids. The CDR3 loop reads CASSTGGSTEAFF. Here the CDR3 DNA reads TGTGCCAGTAGTACAGGGGGCAGCACTGAAGCTTTCTTT.

The chain recombines TRBV19 with TRBJ1-1, with D possibly TRBD1 on 5 matching bases. Germline V CDR1 and CDR2: LNHDA, SQIVND (reference sequence). The CDR3 sequence is 14 residues long. V gave up 3 bases and J gave up 1 base, with 9 bases separating them. CDR3 protein: CASSIGGANTEAFF. The CDR3 nucleotides read TGTGCCAGTAGTATCGGCGGGGCGAACACTGAAGCTTTCTTT.

This clone was detected ten times or more. The chain combines TRBV11-3 with TRBJ2-7, with D unresolved. Germline V gene data show CDR1 as SGHNT and CDR2 as YENEEA. The germline V and J ends were trimmed by 3 bases and 8 bases, with 8 bases remaining between them. This CDR3 contains 11 residues. CDR3 sequence reads: CASSFGEKQYF. Written as DNA, the CDR3 is TGTGCCAGCAGCTTTGGAGAGAAGCAGTACTTC.

This clone was seen repeatedly, ten times or more. The V and J genes are TRBV4-3 and TRBJ2-6, with 7 nucleotides matching TRBD1. Germline lookup yields CDR1 LGHNA and CDR2 YSLEER. The CDR3 sequence is 18 residues long. V lost 4 bases and J lost 0; bases outside the gene matches: 9. The CDR3 region is CASSRQTGYYSGANVLTF. The CDR3 region has the DNA TGCGCCAGCAGCCGGCAGACAGGGTACTACTCTGGGGCCAACGTCCTGACTTTC.

This clone has a handful of counts. The rearrangement uses TRBV11-2 and TRBJ2-5, with unresolved D. This CDR3 contains 14 residues. Trimming removed 4 bases from V and 3 bases from J, with 12 bases in between. CDR1 is SGHAT, CDR2 FQNNGV, per germline. This chain's CDR3 is CASSSEWREETQYF. The CDR3 coding sequence is TGTGCCAGCAGCTCAGAATGGAGAGAAGAGACCCAGTACTTC.

This clone was detected many times. V gene TRBV5-1 combines with J gene TRBJ2-1; no clear D. Germline V lookup: CDR1 SGHRS, CDR2 YFSETQ. V lost 0 bases and J lost 6, with 10 bases in between. There are 14 residues in the CDR3. As DNA, the CDR3 is TGCGCCAGCAGCTTGGCCGGGTCGCTCAATGAGCAGTTCTTC. Residues: CASSLAGSLNEQFF.

This clone was found many times. V gene TRBV10-1 combines with J gene TRBJ1-2; no reliable D call. Trimming took off 6 bases at V and 4 bases at J, with 15 bases between the two ends. The CDR3 runs to 14 residues. Germline V lookup: CDR1 WNHNN, CDR2 SYGVQD (reference sequence). The CDR3: CASRVANNSYGYTF. The CDR3 bases are TGCGCCAGCAGGGTGGCGAATAACAGCTATGGCTACACCTTC.

This clone appeared many times. The chain couples TRBV5-1 to TRBJ2-1, with 9 bases that match TRBD2. This CDR3 is built from 16 residues. Per germline, CDR1 SGHRS and CDR2 YFSETQ. V trimming: 1 base; J trimming: 4 bases; junction bases outside the gene matches: 6. CDR3 protein: CASSLWGTSNYNEQFF. The DNA for the CDR3 is TGCGCCAGCAGCTTGTGGGGGACTAGCAATTACAATGAGCAGTTCTTC.

This clone was recorded many times. An end of the junction does not agree with germline; a read error may underlie this. For the CDR3, the DNA is TGTGCCCGTAGACTACAGGGGTACTCTGGGGCCAACGTCCTGACTTTC. Residues: CARRLQGYSGANVLTF. The chain joins TRBV19 to TRBJ2-6; TRBD1 matches 7 bases. This CDR3 has 16 residues. CDR1 is LNHDA, CDR2 SQIVND, per germline (reference sequence).

This clone has a count of ten or more. The gene calls are TRBV5-6 and TRBJ1-2; D gene ambiguous. V lost 5 bases and J 0 bases, leaving 8 bases between the germline ends. Germline V gene lookup returns CDR1 SGHDT and CDR2 YYEEEE. This CDR3 contains 13 residues. Here the CDR3 DNA reads TGTGCCAGCAGACCCGGGGCTAACTATGGCTACACCTTC. Residues: CASRPGANYGYTF.

This clone appeared many times. The DNA is omitted, as the CDR3 cannot be located on it reliably, and the CDR3 follows TCRdb's listing. CDR3 in amino acids: CASSSSAILFYGYTF. J is TRBJ1-2 and V is TRBV12-3 or TRBV12-4. With termini counted, the CDR3 has 15 amino acids.

This clone has a count of ten or more. Other DNA sequences of this sample code for an identical CDR3. The chain links TRBV11-3 to TRBJ2-2, with unresolved D. V gave up 3 bases and J gave up 5 bases, with 7 bases separating them. The CDR3 spans 13 residues. Germline V gene data show CDR1 as SGHNT and CDR2 as YENEEA. CDR3 amino acids: CASSFYVTGELFF. CDR3 in DNA: TGTGCCAGCAGCTTTTATGTGACCGGGGAGCTGTTTTTT.

This clone was found many times. This chain joins TRBV12-3 or TRBV12-4 and TRBJ2-1; 9 bases agree with TRBD1. J gave up 2 bases and V 5 bases, and 4 bases lay outside the gene matches. The length of the CDR3 is 15 residues. Here the CDR3 reads CASSTGGAPYNEQFF. The CDR3 bases are TGTGCCAGCAGTACAGGGGGCGCGCCCTACAATGAGCAGTTCTTC.

Notes on this clone: No conserved phenylalanine or tryptophan ends this CDR3, so it is likely a read error. The V and J genes are TRBV27 and TRBJ2-2; D gene ambiguous. Trimming took 3 bases from V and 6 from J, leaving 5 bases between them. The CDR3 extends over 12 amino acids. Germline CDR1 reads MNHEY; CDR2 reads SMNVEV (reference sequence). As DNA, the CDR3 is TGTGCCAGCAGTTTCTCATCCGGGGAGCTGTTTCTT. It specifies CASSFSSGELFL.

A note on this clone: One base away lies a much larger clone, so this may be a sequencing read error. The chain links TRBV4-2 to TRBJ2-7; the D gene could be TRBD1 or TRBD2 (5 bases each). This CDR3 region has 14 residues. Germline V gene sequence: CDR1 LGHNA, CDR2 YNFKEQ. DNA for the CDR3: TGTGCCATCAGCCAAGGGACCGTACCCTACGAGCAGTACTTC. It is translated as CAISQGTVPYEQYF.

This clone was detected ten times or more. As DNA, the CDR3 is TGTGCCAGCAGCCAGGGACTCGGGGCTTTCTTT. Amino acid sequence: CASSQGLGAFF. The chain uses TRBV27 and TRBJ1-1, with TRBD1 as a possible D gene (5 bases). V lost 6 bases to trimming and J lost 11 bases, with 13 bases between them. The germline gives CDR1 MNHEY, CDR2 SMNVEV (reference sequence). The CDR3 loop spans 11 amino acids.

Many counts were recorded for this clone. V gene TRBV6-1 combines with J gene TRBJ2-5; the D gene is possibly TRBD2 (5 bases). Trimming removed 5 bases at V and 7 bases at J, with 14 bases between. The CDR3 is 13 residues long. Germline V gives CDR1 MNHNS, CDR2 SASEGT. CDR3 nucleotide sequence: TGTGCCAGCAGTTCTGGGGAGTCCCGGACCCAGTACTTC. Translating gives CASSSGESRTQYF.

This clone is medium-sized by share. The CDR3 region is CASSLEADLYNEQFF. The DNA of the CDR3 is TGTGCCAGCAGCCTAGAAGCGGACCTCTACAATGAGCAGTTCTTC. The chain couples TRBV12-3 or TRBV12-4 to TRBJ2-1, with D possibly being TRBD2 (5 bases). Trimming shortened V by 6 bases and J by 3 bases, and 15 bases separated the two germline ends. The CDR3 runs 15 residues.

This clone was detected ten times or more. The chain joins TRBV5-1 to TRBJ1-6, with D possibly being TRBD1 (6 bases). CDR3 length equals 13 residues. Germline CDR1 is SGHRS and CDR2 is YFSETQ. V dropped 6 bases and J dropped 10 bases, with 14 bases sitting between them. The CDR3 DNA reads as TGCGCCAGCAAAATGGCAGGGGAATCACCCCTCCACTTT. Translated, it gives CASKMAGESPLHF.

A remark on this clone: One junction end disagrees with the germline gene, perhaps due to a read error. The chain recombines TRBV30 with TRBJ2-3, with D perhaps matching TRBD1 (6 bases). This CDR3 is 15 amino acids long. Germline CDR1 and CDR2: GTSNPN and SVGIG (reference sequence). The CDR3 DNA sequence: TGTGCCTGGGGGATCGAGGGGGACGGCACAGATGCGCAGTATTTT. It specifies CAWGIEGDGTDAQYF.

This clone has at least ten counts. This may come from a read error, since a much larger clone is one base off. The CDR3 ends on some other residue instead of the conserved phenylalanine or tryptophan, so this is likely a read error. The chain has TRBV3-1 and TRBJ1-2; D gene unclear. CDR3 length: 16 amino acids. Trimming removed 4 bases at V and 0 bases at J, with 15 bases between. Germline CDR1 reads LGHDT; CDR2 reads YNNKEL (reference sequence). This CDR3 reads CASSPDRGQANYGYTI. CDR3 nucleotides: TGTGCCAGCAGCCCCGACCGCGGGCAAGCTAACTATGGCTACACCATC.

In this sample, this clone turned up many times. V is TRBV2 and J is TRBJ2-2; either TRBD1 or TRBD2 may supply D (7 bases each). The V end was cut by 6 bases, the J end by 5 bases, with 22 bases between. The CDR3 sequence is 17 residues long. Germline V gene lookup returns CDR1 SNHLY and CDR2 FYNNEI. The CDR3 DNA sequence: TGTGCCAGCAGGCCCACTGACAGGGAGGGTGGGACCGGGGAGCTGTTTTTT. Translated, it gives CASRPTDREGGTGELFF.

The sample holds one count of this clone. The rearrangement joins TRBV19 to TRBJ2-6; TRBD2 matches 12 bases. The trim removed 5 bases at V and 4 bases at J, leaving 3 bases unmatched. The CDR3 covers 16 residues. The germline V gene encodes CDR1 LNHDA and CDR2 SQIVND (reference sequence). CDR3 sequence: CASSLAGGAGANVLTF. CDR3 nucleotides: TGTGCCAGTAGTCTAGCGGGAGGGGCGGGGGCCAACGTCCTGACTTTC.

This clone was detected many times. The genes are TRBV2 and TRBJ2-4; D unresolved. Trimming left V 3 bases short and J 0 bases short, with 9 bases between. The CDR3 spans 15 residues. CDR1 and CDR2 from the germline V gene are SNHLY and FYNNEI. CDR3: CASSDGQRAKNIQYF. The DNA of the CDR3 is TGTGCCAGCAGTGACGGGCAGCGAGCCAAAAACATTCAGTACTTC. The full variable domain, completed using reference TRBV2 and TRBJ2-4, is EPEVTQTPSHQVTQMGQEVILRCVPISNHLYFYWYRQILGQKVEFLVSFYNNEISEKSEIFDDQFSVERPDGSNFTLKIRSTKLEDSAMYFCASSDGQRAKNIQYFGAGTRLSVL.

The V gene is TRBV19, the J gene TRBJ2-7; TRBD1 aligns across 7 bases. Germline-derived CDR1 and CDR2 are LNHDA and SQIVND (reference sequence). V was pared by 6 bases and J by 3 bases, with 8 bases of the junction left unmatched. This CDR3 comprises 14 residues. The CDR3 DNA follows: TGTGCCAGTAGAGTAAGGACAGGAAACTACGAGCAGTACTTC. Translating gives CASRVRTGNYEQYF.

This sequence joins TRBV5-5 and TRBJ2-2; TRBD2 aligns across 9 bases. CDR1 and CDR2 from the germline V gene are SGHKS and YYEKEE (reference sequence). This CDR3 spans 15 amino acids. With 3 bases clipped from V and 4 bases from J, the junction kept 4 bases outside the gene matches. The CDR3 region has the DNA TGTGCCAGCAGCTCCGGGACTAGCAGCACCGGGGAGCTGTTTTTT. It yields the protein CASSSGTSSTGELFF.

There are many counts of this clone. The chain employs TRBV29-1 and TRBJ1-2, with D unresolved. Looked up from germline, CDR1 is SQVTM and CDR2 is ANQGSEA. The CDR3 runs to 11 residues. V was pared by 4 bases and J by 7 bases, with 10 bases between. CDR3 residues: CSVGASPGYTF. The CDR3 nucleotides are TGCAGCGTTGGGGCTAGTCCTGGCTACACCTTC.

This clone has ten or more counts. The chain has TRBV11-3 and TRBJ2-3, with TRBD2 identical over 12 bases. Per the germline V gene, CDR1 is SGHNT and CDR2 is YENEEA. This CDR3 comprises 16 residues. Unmatched junction bases numbered 5, after V lost 3 bases and J lost 4 bases. CDR3 sequence: CASSLHSSGGADTQYF. The CDR3 coding sequence is TGTGCCAGCAGCTTGCACTCTAGCGGGGGGGCAGATACGCAGTATTTT.